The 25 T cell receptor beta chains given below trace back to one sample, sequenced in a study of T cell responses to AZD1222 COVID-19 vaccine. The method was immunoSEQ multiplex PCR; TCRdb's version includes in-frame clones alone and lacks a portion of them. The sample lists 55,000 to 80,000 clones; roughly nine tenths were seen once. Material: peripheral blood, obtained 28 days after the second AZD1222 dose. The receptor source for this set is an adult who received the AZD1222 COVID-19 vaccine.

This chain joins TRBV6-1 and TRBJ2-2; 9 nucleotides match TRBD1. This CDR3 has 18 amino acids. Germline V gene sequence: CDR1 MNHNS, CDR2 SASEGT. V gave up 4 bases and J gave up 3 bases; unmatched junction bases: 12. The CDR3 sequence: CASSARQGTGTYTGELFF. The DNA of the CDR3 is TGTGCCAGCAGTGCCAGACAAGGGACAGGGACATACACCGGGGAGCTGTTTTTT.

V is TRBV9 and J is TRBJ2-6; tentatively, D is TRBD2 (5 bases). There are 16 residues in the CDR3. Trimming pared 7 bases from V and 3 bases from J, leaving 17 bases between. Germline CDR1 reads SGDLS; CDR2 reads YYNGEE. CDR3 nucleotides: TGTGCCAGCGCGGGTATTGTGGGGAATGGGGCCAACGTCCTGACTTTC. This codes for CASAGIVGNGANVLTF.

The DNA for the CDR3 is TGTGCCAGCTCACCCGGACAGGGGAGGCAAAATGAGCAGTTCTTC. Its translation: CASSPGQGRQNEQFF. The chain employs TRBV18 and TRBJ2-1, with TRBD1 matching over 9 bases. Germline V gene sequence: CDR1 KGHSH, CDR2 LQKENI. V dropped 3 bases and J dropped 7; count of bases not matched to a gene: 7. This CDR3 is 15 amino acids long.

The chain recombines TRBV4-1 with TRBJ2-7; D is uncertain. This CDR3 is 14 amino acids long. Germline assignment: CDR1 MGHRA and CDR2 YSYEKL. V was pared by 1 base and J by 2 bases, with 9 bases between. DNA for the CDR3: TGCGCCAGCAGCCAAGGGACCCAGGCCTACGAGCAGTACTTC. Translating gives CASSQGTQAYEQYF.

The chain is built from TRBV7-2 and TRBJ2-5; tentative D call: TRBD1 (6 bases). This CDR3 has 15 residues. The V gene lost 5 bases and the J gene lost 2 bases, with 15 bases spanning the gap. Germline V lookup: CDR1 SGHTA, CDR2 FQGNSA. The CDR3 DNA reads TGTGCCAGCAGCCGTGGGCCAGGGGTTCAAGAGACCCAGTACTTC. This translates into CASSRGPGVQETQYF.

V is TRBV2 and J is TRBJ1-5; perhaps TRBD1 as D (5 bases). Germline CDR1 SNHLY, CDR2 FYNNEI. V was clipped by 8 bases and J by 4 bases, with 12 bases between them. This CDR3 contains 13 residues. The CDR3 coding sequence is TGTGCCAGCGGCAGGGTGAGTAATCAGCCCCAGCATTTT. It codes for CASGRVSNQPQHF.

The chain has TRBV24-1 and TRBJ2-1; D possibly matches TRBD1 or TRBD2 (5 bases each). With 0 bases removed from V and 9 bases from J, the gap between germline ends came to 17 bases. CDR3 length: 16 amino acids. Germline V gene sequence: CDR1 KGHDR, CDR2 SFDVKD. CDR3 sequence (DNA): TGTGCCACCAGTGATTTGTTCGGGTCAGGGACGGGTGAGCAGTTCTTC. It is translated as CATSDLFGSGTGEQFF.

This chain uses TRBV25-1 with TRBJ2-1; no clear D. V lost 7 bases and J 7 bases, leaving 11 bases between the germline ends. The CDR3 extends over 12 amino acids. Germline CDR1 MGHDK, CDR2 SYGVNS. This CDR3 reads CASTLTANEQFF. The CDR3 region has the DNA TGTGCCAGCACCCTCACAGCGAATGAGCAGTTCTTC. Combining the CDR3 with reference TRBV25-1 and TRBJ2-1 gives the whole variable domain EADIYQTPRYLVIGTGKKITLECSQTMGHDKMYWYQQDPGMELHLIHYSYGVNSTEKGDLSSESTVSRIRTEHFPLTLESARPSHTSQYLCASTLTANEQFFGPGTRLTVL.

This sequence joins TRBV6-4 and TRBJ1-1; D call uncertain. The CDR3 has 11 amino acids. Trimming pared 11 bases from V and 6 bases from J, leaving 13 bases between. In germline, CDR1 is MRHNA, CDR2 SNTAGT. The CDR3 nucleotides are TGTGCCGGAAGGTGTGTCGCTGAAGCTTTCTTT. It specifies CAGRCVAEAFF.

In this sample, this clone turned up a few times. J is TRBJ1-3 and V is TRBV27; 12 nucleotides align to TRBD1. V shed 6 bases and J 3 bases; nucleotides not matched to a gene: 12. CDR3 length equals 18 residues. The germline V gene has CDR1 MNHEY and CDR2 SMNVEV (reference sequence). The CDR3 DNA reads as TGTGCCAGCAGACCCCTCCGGGACAGGGGGCGTGTTGGAAACACCATATATTTT. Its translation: CASRPLRDRGRVGNTIYF.

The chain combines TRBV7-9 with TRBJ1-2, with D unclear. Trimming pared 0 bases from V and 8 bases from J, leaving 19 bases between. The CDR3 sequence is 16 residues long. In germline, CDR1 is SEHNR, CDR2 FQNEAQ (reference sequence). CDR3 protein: CASSLASLITVEGYTF. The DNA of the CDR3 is TGTGCCAGCAGCTTAGCGAGTTTGATCACAGTAGAAGGCTACACCTTC.

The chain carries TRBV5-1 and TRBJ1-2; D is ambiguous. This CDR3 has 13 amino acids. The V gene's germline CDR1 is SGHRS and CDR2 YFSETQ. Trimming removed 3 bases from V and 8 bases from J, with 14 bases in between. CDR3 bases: TGCGCCAGCAGCTACTCTAGTGAGGGCGGCTACACCTTC. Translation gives CASSYSSEGGYTF. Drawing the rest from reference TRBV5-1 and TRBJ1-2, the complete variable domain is KAGVTQTPRYLIKTRGQQVTLSCSPISGHRSVSWYQQTPGQGLQFLFEYFSETQRNKGNFPGRFSGRQFSNSRSEMNVSTLELGDSALYLCASSYSSEGGYTFGSGTRLTVV.

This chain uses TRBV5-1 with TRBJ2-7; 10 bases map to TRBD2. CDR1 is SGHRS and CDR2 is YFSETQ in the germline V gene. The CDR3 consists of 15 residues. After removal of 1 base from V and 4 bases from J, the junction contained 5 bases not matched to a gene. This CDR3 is CASSLSLAGEYEQYF. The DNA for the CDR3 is TGCGCCAGCAGCTTGTCGCTAGCGGGAGAATACGAGCAGTACTTC.

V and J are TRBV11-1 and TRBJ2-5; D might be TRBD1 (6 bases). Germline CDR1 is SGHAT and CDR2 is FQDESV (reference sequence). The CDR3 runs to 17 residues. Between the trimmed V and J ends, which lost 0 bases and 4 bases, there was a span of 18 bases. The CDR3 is CASSLAGAVQRGETQYF. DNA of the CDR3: TGTGCCAGCAGCTTAGCGGGGGCAGTCCAGAGGGGAGAGACCCAGTACTTC.

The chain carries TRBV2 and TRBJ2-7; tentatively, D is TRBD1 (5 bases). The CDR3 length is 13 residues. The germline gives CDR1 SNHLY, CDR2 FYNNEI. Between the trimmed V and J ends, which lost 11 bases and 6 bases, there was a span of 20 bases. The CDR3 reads CASRVGPWGEQYF. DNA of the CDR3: TGTGCCTCCAGAGTGGGGCCATGGGGCGAGCAGTACTTC.

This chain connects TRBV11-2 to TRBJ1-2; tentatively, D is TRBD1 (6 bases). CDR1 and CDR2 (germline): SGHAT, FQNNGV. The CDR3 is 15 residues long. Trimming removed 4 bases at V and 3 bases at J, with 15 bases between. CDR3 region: CASSSLQGWDYGYTF. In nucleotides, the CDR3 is TGTGCCAGCAGCTCACTACAGGGTTGGGACTATGGCTACACCTTC.

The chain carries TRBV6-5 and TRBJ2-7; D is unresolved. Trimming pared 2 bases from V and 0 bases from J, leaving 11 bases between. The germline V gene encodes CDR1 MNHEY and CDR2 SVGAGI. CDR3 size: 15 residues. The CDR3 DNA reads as TGTGCCAGCAGTTACGTCTCTCACAGCTCCTACGAGCAGTACTTC. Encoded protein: CASSYVSHSSYEQYF.

The CDR3, as DNA: TGTGCCAGCAGTACACAGGCCAAGAACACTGAAGCTTTCTTT. Translation gives CASSTQAKNTEAFF. The V and J genes are TRBV6-5 and TRBJ1-1; perhaps TRBD1 as D (5 bases). Germline V CDR1 and CDR2: MNHEY, SVGAGI. CDR3 length: 14 residues. The ends were cut back, 5 bases at V and 1 base at J, with 11 bases in the middle.

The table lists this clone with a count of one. CDR3: CASSPGRSYEQYF. CDR3 coding DNA: TGCGCCAGCAGTCCTGGACGATCCTACGAGCAGTACTTC. This chain uses TRBV10-1 with TRBJ2-7; D unclear. This CDR3 has 13 amino acids. The germline CDR1 and CDR2 sequences are WNHNN and SYGVQD (reference sequence). V was pared by 5 bases and J by 1 base, with 9 bases between.

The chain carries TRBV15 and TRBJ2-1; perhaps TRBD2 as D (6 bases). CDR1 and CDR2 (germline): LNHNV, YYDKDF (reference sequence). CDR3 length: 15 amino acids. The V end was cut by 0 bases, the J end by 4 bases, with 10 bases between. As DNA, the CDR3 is TGTGCCACCAGCAGAGATCCGGGGGAATACAATGAGCAGTTCTTC. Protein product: CATSRDPGEYNEQFF.

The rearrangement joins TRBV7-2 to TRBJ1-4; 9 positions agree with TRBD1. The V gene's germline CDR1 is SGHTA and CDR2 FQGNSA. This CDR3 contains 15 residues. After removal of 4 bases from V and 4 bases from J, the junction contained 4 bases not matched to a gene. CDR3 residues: CASSSTGGFNEKLFF. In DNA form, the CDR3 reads TGTGCCAGCAGCTCGACAGGGGGTTTTAATGAAAAACTGTTTTTT.

The CDR3 spells CASSKGIVQETQYF. The CDR3 nucleotides read TGTGCCAGCTCCAAGGGCATTGTCCAAGAGACCCAGTACTTC. The chain carries TRBV18 and TRBJ2-5; no definite D call. CDR1 and CDR2 from the germline V gene are KGHSH and LQKENI. Trimming took 6 bases from V and 1 from J, leaving 12 bases between them. This CDR3 is built from 14 residues.

In DNA form, the CDR3 reads TGTGCCAGTACGGGCGTAAGGTGGGTAGGAGGCAATCAGCCCCAGCATTTT. It is translated as CASTGVRWVGGNQPQHF. This chain connects TRBV19 to TRBJ1-5, with D uncertain. The germline V gene encodes CDR1 LNHDA and CDR2 SQIVND (reference sequence). V was pared by 7 bases and J by 2 bases, with 21 bases between. This CDR3 has 17 residues.

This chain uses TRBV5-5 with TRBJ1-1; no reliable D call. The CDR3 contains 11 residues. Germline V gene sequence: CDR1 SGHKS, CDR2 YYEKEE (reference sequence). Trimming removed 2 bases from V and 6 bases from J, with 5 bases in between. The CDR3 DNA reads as TGTGCCAGCAGCTTTCATTCTGAAGCTTTCTTT. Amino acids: CASSFHSEAFF.

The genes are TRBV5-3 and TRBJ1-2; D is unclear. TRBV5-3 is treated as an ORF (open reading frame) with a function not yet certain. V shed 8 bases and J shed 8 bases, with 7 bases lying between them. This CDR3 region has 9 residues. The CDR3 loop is CASSRGYTF. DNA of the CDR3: TGTGCCAGCTCCCGCGGCTACACCTTC.